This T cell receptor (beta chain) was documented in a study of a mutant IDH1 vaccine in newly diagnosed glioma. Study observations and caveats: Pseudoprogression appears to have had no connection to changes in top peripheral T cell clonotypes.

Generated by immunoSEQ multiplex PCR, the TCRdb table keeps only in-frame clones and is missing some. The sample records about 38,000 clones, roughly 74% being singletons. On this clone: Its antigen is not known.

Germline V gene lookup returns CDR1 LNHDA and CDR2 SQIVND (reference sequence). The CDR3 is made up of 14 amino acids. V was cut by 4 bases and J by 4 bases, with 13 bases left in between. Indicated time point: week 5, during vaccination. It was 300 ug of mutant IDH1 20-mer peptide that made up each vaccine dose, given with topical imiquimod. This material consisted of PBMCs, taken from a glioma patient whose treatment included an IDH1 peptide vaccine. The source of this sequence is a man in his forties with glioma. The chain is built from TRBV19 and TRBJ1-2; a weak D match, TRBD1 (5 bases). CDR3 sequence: CASSTGPRGYGYTF. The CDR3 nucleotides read TGTGCCAGTAGTACAGGGCCGCGGGGCTATGGCTACACCTTC.